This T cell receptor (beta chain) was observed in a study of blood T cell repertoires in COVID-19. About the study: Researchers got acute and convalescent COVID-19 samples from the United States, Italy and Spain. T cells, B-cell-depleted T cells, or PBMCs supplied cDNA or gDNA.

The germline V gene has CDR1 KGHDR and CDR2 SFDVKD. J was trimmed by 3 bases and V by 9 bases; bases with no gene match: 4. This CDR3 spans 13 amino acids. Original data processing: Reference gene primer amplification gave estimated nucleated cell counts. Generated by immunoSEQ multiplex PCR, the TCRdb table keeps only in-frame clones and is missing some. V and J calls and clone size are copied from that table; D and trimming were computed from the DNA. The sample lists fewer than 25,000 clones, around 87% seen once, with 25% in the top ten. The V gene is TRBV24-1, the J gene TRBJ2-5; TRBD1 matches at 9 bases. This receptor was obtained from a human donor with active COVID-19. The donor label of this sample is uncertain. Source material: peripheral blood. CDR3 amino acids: CATSGTGKETQYF. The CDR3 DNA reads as TGTGCCACCTCCGGGACAGGGAAAGAGACCCAGTACTTC.